Shown below are 9 T cell receptor beta chains from a single sample sequenced in a study of blood T cell repertoires in COVID-19. The assay was immunoSEQ multiplex PCR, and TCRdb's table has in-frame clones only and misses some. The sample lists a few hundred thousand clones, around 90% occurring once. The material sequenced was peripheral blood. The receptors come from a woman in her 30s with COVID-19, enrolled during active disease.

This chain uses TRBV9 with TRBJ1-1; 9 nucleotides match TRBD1. With 4 bases clipped from V and 7 bases from J, the junction kept 11 bases outside the gene matches. Per germline, CDR1 SGDLS and CDR2 YYNGEE. The CDR3 extends over 15 amino acids. Here the CDR3 reads CASSRWTGDASEAFF. CDR3 DNA: TGTGCCAGCAGCCGATGGACAGGGGATGCCAGTGAAGCTTTCTTT.

The chain employs TRBV7-2 and TRBJ1-2, with D uncertain. Trimming cost V 5 bases and J 6 bases, with 16 bases left between them. Germline values: CDR1 SGHTA, CDR2 FQGNSA. The CDR3 runs 14 residues. The CDR3 DNA sequence: TGTGCCAGCAGCCCGCCGCCGGGTACGCATGGCTACACCTTC. Translating gives CASSPPPGTHGYTF.

V usage is TRBV5-1 and J usage is TRBJ1-1; no clear D. The CDR3 has 15 amino acids. Germline CDR1 SGHRS, CDR2 YFSETQ. Trimming took off 0 bases at V and 3 bases at J, with 12 bases between the two ends. The CDR3 DNA follows: TGCGCCAGCAGCTTGGCGGGCCGGGAGGACACTGAAGCTTTCTTT. It translates to CASSLAGREDTEAFF. Full variable domain (outside the CDR3, taken from reference TRBV5-1 and TRBJ1-1): KAGVTQTPRYLIKTRGQQVTLSCSPISGHRSVSWYQQTPGQGLQFLFEYFSETQRNKGNFPGRFSGRQFSNSRSEMNVSTLELGDSALYLCASSLAGREDTEAFFGQGTRLTVV.

This chain joins TRBV15 and TRBJ2-5, with TRBD2 matching 11 bases. V lost 4 bases, J lost 4 bases, and 14 bases stayed unmatched. Germline V gene lookup returns CDR1 LNHNV and CDR2 YYDKDF (reference sequence). The CDR3 is made up of 18 amino acids. CDR3 loop: CATSKKRESLAGGETQYF. The CDR3 coding sequence is TGTGCCACCAGCAAAAAAAGGGAGAGTCTAGCGGGAGGAGAGACCCAGTACTTC.

This clone was observed once. The rearrangement uses TRBV4-3 and TRBJ2-1; 9 nucleotides match TRBD1. The CDR3 is 15 residues long. CDR1 LGHNA and CDR2 YSLEER come from the germline V gene. V lost 4 bases, J lost 6 bases, and 7 bases stayed unmatched. CDR3 DNA: TGCGCCAGCAGCCTAGACAGGGGGGAGGCCAATGAGCAGTTCTTC. Translated, it gives CASSLDRGEANEQFF.

The CDR3 bases are TGTGCCAGCAGTCCCCTAATCGGGGCGGGGGGACACCTGAACACTGAAGCTTTCTTT. This codes for CASSPLIGAGGHLNTEAFF. V and J are TRBV28 and TRBJ1-1; possibly TRBD1 for D (6 bases). CDR1 is MDHEN and CDR2 is SYDVKM in the germline V gene. This CDR3 has 19 residues. V gave up 5 bases and J gave up 0 bases, with 25 bases separating them.

J is TRBJ2-7 and V is TRBV7-2, with 11 nucleotides matching TRBD2. The CDR3 has 17 residues. Per germline, CDR1 SGHTA and CDR2 FQGNSA. V was pared by 3 bases and J by 0 bases, with 7 bases of the junction left unmatched. The CDR3 sequence is CASSLPYTSGSSYEQYV. The CDR3 DNA reads TGTGCCAGCAGCTTGCCCTACACTAGCGGGAGCTCCTACGAGCAGTACGTC.

This sequence joins TRBV7-6 and TRBJ1-3; D call uncertain. The V gene lost 2 bases and the J gene lost 0 bases, with 11 bases spanning the gap. Germline V gene data show CDR1 as SGHVS and CDR2 as FNYEAQ. This CDR3 is built from 16 residues. The CDR3 DNA sequence: TGTGCCAGCAGCTTATTGGAGGTGAACTCTGGAAACACCATATATTTT. Translation gives CASSLLEVNSGNTIYF.

This chain joins TRBV7-2 and TRBJ2-5; 10 positions agree with TRBD2. V shed 5 bases and J 9 bases; nucleotides not matched to a gene: 9. The CDR3 loop spans 14 amino acids. CDR1 and CDR2 (germline): SGHTA, FQGNSA. CDR3: CASSPGGAGGPQYF. DNA of the CDR3: TGTGCCAGCAGCCCCGGAGGAGCGGGGGGGCCCCAGTACTTC.